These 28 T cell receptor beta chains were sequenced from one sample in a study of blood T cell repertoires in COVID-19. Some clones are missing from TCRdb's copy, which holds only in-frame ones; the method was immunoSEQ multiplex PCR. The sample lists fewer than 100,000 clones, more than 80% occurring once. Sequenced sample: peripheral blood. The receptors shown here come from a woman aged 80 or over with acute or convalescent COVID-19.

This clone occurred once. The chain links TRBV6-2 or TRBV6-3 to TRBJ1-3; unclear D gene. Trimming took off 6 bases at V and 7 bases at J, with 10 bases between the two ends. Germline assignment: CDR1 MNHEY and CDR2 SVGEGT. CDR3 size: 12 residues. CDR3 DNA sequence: TGTGCCAGCAGCAATGGGAGGAACACCATATATTTT. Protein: CASSNGRNTIYF.

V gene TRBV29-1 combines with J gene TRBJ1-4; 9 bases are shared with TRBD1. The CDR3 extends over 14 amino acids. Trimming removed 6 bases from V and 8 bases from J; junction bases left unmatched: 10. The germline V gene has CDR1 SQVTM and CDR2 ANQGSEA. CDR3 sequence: CSVQTGTGSEKLFF. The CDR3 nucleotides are TGCAGCGTCCAAACCGGGACAGGGAGCGAAAAACTGTTTTTT. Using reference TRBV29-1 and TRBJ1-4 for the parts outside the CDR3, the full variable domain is SAVISQKPSRDICQRGTSLTIQCQVDSQVTMMFWYRQQPGQSLTLIATANQGSEATYESGFVIDKFPISRPNLTFSTLTVSNMSPEDSSIYLCSVQTGTGSEKLFFGSGTQLSVL.

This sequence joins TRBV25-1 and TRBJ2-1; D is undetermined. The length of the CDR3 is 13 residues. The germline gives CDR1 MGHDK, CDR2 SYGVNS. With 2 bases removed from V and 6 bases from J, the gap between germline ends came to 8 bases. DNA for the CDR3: TGTGCCAGCAGTGAACCCTACAGCAATGAGCAGTTCTTC. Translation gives CASSEPYSNEQFF.

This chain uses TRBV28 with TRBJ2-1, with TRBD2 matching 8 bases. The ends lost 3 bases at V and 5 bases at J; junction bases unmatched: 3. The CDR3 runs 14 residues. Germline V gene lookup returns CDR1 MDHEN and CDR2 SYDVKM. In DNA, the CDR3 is TGTGCCAGCAGTTTGGTACTAGCGGACAATGAGCAGTTCTTC. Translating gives CASSLVLADNEQFF.

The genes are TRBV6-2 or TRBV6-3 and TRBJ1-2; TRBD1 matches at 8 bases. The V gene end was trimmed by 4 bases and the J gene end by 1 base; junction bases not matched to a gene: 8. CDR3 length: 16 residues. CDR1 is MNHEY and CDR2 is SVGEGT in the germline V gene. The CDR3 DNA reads TGTGCCAGCAGTTGGACTACAGGGGGAGGTAACTATGGCTACACCTTC. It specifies CASSWTTGGGNYGYTF.

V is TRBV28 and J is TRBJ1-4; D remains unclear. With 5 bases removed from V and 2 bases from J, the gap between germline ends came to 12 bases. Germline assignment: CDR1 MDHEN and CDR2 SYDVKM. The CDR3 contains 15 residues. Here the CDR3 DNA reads TGTGCCAGCAGTCCCGCGGTGTTGACTAATGAAAAACTGTTTTTT. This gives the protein CASSPAVLTNEKLFF.

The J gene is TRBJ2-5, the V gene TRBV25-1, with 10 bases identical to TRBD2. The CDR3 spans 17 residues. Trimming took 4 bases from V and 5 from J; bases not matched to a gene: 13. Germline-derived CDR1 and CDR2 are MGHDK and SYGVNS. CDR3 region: CASSAWTSGDSKETQYF. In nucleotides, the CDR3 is TGTGCCAGCAGTGCCTGGACTAGCGGAGACTCCAAGGAGACCCAGTACTTC.

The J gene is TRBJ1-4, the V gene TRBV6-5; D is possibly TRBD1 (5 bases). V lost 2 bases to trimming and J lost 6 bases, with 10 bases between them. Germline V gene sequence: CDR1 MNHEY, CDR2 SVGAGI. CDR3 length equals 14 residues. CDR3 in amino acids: CASSYAGKHEKLFF. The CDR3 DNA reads TGTGCCAGCAGTTACGCAGGGAAACATGAAAAACTGTTTTTT.

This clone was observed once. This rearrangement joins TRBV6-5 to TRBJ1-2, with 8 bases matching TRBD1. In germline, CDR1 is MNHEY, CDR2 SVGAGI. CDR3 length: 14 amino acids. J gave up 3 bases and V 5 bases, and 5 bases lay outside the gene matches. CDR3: CASSRTGTHYGYTF. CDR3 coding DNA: TGTGCCAGCAGTCGGACAGGGACTCACTATGGCTACACCTTC.

CDR3 DNA: TGCGCCAGCAGCTTGTCTAGTAGGCTCTACAATGAGCAGTTCTTC. Translated, it gives CASSLSSRLYNEQFF. The gene calls are TRBV5-1 and TRBJ2-1, with D hard to call. The V end lost 1 base, the J end lost 3 bases, and 11 bases lay between the germline ends. The CDR3 sequence is 15 residues long. Looked up from germline, CDR1 is SGHRS and CDR2 is YFSETQ.

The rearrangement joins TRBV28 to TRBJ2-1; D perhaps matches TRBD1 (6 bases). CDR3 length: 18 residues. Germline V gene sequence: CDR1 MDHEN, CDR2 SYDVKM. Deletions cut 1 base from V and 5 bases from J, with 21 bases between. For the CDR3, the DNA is TGTGCCAGCAGTTTATCCAACTTTTTCCGGGACAAGGACAATGAGCAGTTCTTC. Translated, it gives CASSLSNFFRDKDNEQFF.

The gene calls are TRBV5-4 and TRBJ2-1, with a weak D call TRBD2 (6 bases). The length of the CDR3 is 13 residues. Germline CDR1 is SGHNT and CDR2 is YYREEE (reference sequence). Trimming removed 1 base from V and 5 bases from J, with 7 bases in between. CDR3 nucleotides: TGTGCCAGCAGCTTGAGGACTAACAATGAGCAGTTCTTC. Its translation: CASSLRTNNEQFF.

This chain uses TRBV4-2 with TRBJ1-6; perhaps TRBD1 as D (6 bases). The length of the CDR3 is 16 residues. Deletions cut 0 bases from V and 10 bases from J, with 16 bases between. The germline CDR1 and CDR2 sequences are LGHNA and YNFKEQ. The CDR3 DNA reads TGTGCCAGCAGCCAAGAAGGGACCAGGGGAAACTCACCCCTCCACTTT. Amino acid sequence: CASSQEGTRGNSPLHF.

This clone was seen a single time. In DNA, the CDR3 is TGTGCCAGCAGTTTGGCTAGACAAGAGACCCAGTACTTC. Protein sequence: CASSLARQETQYF. The chain carries TRBV6-5 and TRBJ2-5, with D unresolved. The germline gives CDR1 MNHEY, CDR2 SVGAGI. This CDR3 is built from 13 residues. Trimming removed 4 bases from V and 2 bases from J, with 8 bases in between.

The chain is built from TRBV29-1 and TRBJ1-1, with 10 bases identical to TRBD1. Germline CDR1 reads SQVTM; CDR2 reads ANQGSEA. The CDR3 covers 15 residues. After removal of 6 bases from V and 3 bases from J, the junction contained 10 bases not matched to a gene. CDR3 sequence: CSVGDRQGADTEAFF. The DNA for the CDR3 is TGCAGCGTGGGGGACAGACAGGGGGCCGACACTGAAGCTTTCTTT.

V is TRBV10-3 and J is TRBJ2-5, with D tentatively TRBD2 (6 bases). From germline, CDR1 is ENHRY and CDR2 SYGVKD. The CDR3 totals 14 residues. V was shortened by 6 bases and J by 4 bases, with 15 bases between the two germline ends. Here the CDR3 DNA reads TGTGCCATCAGAGGTAGCGGCCCTTCAGAGACCCAGTACTTC. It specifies CAIRGSGPSETQYF.

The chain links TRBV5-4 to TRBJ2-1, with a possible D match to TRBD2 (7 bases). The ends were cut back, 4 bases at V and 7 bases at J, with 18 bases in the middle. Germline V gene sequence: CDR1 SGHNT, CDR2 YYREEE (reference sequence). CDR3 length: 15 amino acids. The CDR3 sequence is CASSLVGGLGNEQFF. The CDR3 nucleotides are TGTGCCAGCAGCCTCGTGGGGGGGCTTGGGAATGAGCAGTTCTTC. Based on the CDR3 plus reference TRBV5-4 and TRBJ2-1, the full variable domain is ETGVTQSPTHLIKTRGQQVTLRCSSQSGHNTVSWYQQALGQGPQFIFQYYREEENGRGNFPPRFSGLQFPNYSSELNVNALELDDSALYLCASSLVGGLGNEQFFGPGTRLTVL.

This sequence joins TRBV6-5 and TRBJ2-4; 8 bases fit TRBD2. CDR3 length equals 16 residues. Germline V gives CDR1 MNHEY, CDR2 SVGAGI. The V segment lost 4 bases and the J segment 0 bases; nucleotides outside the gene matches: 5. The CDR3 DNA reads TGTGCCAGCAGTTCGGGAGGGGCCTCAGCCAAAAACATTCAGTACTTC. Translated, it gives CASSSGGASAKNIQYF.

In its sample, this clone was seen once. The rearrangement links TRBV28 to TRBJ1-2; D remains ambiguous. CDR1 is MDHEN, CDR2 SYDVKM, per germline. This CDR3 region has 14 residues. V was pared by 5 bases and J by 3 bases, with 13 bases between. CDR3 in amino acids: CASSDVGIYYGYTF. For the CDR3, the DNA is TGTGCCAGCAGTGACGTCGGGATTTACTATGGCTACACCTTC.

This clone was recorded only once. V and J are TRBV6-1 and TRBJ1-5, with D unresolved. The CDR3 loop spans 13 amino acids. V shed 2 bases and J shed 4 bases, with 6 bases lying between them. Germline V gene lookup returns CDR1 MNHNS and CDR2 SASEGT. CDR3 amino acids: CASSEHRNQPQHF. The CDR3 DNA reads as TGTGCCAGCAGTGAACATAGAAATCAGCCCCAGCATTTT.

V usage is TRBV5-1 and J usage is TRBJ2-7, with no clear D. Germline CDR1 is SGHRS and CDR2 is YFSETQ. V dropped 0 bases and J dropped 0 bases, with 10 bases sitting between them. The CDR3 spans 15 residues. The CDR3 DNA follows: TGCGCCAGCAGCTTGGTGTCCCTGAGCTCCTACGAGCAGTACTTC. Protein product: CASSLVSLSSYEQYF.

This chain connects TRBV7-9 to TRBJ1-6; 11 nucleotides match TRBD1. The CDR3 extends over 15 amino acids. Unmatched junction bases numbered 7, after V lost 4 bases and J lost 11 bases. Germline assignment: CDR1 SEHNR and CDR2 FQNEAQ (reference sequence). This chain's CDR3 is CASSSDRGLAAPLHF. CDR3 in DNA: TGTGCCAGCAGCTCGGACAGGGGGCTAGCGGCACCCCTCCACTTT.

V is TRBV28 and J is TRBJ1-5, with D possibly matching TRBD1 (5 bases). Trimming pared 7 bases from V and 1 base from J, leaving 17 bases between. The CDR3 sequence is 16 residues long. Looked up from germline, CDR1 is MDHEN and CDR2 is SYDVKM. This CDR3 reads CASILGQGFSNQPQHF. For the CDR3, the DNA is TGTGCCAGCATCCTCGGCCAGGGATTCAGCAATCAGCCCCAGCATTTT. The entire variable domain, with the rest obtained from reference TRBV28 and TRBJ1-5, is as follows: DVKVTQSSRYLVKRTGEKVFLECVQDMDHENMFWYRQDPGLGLRLIYFSYDVKMKEKGDIPEGYSVSREKKERFSLILESASTNQTSMYLCASILGQGFSNQPQHFGDGTRLSIL.

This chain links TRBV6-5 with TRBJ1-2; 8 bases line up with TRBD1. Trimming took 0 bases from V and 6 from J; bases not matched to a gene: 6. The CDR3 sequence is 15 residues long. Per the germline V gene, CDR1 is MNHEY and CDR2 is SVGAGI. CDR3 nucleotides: TGTGCCAGCAGTTACTCGCCAGGGGGCGCGGATGGCTACACCTTC. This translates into CASSYSPGGADGYTF.

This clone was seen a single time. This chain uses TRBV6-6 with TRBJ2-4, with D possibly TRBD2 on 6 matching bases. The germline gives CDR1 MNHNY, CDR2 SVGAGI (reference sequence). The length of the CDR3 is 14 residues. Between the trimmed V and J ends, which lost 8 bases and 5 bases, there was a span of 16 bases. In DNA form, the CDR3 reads TGTGCCAGCCAGGACGGGGGAAGGCAAAACATTCAGTACTTC. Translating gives CASQDGGRQNIQYF.

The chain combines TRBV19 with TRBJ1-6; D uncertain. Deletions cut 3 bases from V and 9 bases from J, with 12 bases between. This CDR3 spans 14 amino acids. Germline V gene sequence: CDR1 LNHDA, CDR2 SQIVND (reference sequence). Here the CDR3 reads CASSMREPISPLHF. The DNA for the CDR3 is TGTGCCAGTAGTATGCGGGAACCAATTTCACCCCTCCACTTT. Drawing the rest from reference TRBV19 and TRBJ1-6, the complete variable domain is DGGITQSPKYLFRKEGQNVTLSCEQNLNHDAMYWYRQDPGQGLRLIYYSQIVNDFQKGDIAEGYSVSREKKESFPLTVTSAQKNPTAFYLCASSMREPISPLHFGNGTRLTVT.

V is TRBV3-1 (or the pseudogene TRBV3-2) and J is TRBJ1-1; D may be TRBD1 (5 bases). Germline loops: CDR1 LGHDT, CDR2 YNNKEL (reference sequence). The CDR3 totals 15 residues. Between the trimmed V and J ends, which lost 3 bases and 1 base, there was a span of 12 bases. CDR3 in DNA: TGTGCCAGCAGCCATTCCGGGGGGTCGAACACTGAAGCTTTCTTT. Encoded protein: CASSHSGGSNTEAFF.

The CDR3 DNA is TGTGCCAGCAGCTTAAATCGCCAGGGGCTAACCTACGAGCAGTACTTC. It yields the protein CASSLNRQGLTYEQYF. J is TRBJ2-7 and V is TRBV7-8, with D perhaps TRBD1 (6 bases). Germline-derived CDR1 and CDR2 are SGHVS and FQNEAQ. The CDR3 length is 16 residues. Trimming stripped 2 bases from V and 2 bases from J, with 16 bases between.